A selection of T cell receptor beta chains follows, all from one sample in a study of control samples from healthy donors and cancer patients. TCRdb keeps only in-frame clones here, not all; method: immunoSEQ multiplex PCR. The sample holds about 180,000 clones, 90% seen once. The specimen sequenced was blood. Receptors were obtained from a woman aged 45-65 years in good health. CDR3s include the opening cysteine and the closing phenylalanine or tryptophan. Each record gives: CDR3 length, J gene, D gene, clone size, V gene, CDR3 DNA, CDR3 protein. The D gene is left open where the match is weak. Some rows mark clone size as missing; the rest say once, few, many or name a class of expanded clone.

>14|TRBJ2-3|TRBD2|NA|TRBV18
TGTGCCAGCTCACCGAAGCGGGGGACAGATACGCAGTATTTT
CASSPKRGTDTQYF
>12|TRBJ1-6|NA|once|TRBV7-9
TGTGCCAGCAGTCAGGTGGATTCACCCCTCCACTTT
CASSQVDSPLHF
>13|TRBJ1-2|NA|NA|TRBV27
TGTGCCAGCAGTTTATCGGGGGGGTATGGCTACACCTTC
CASSLSGGYGYTF
>16|TRBJ1-2|NA|NA|TRBV7-2
TGTGCCAGCAGCCCTTATCAAGCGAGGACAGATTATGGCTACACCTTC
CASSPYQARTDYGYTF
>12|TRBJ1-2|TRBD1|NA|TRBV10-3
TGTGCCATCAGTGGACAGGGCTATGGCTACACCTTC
CAISGQGYGYTF
>12|TRBJ1-5|NA|NA|TRBV7-9
TGTGCCAGCAGCTTAGAAGATCAGCCCCAGCATTTT
CASSLEDQPQHF
>12|TRBJ2-7|NA|few|TRBV28
TGTGCCACAGGGACACCACCCTACGAGCAGTACTTC
CATGTPPYEQYF
>13|TRBJ2-5|NA|once|TRBV29-1
TGCAGCGTGGGGCTCACCCTACGGGAGACCCAGTACTTC
CSVGLTLRETQYF
>15|TRBJ1-1|TRBD1|NA|TRBV7-3
TGTGCCAGCAGCCTAAACAGGGGGATGAACACTGAAGCTTTCTTT
CASSLNRGMNTEAFF
>18|TRBJ2-3|NA|NA|TRBV9
TGTGCCAGCAGCGTATGGGGCCAGGGGGGGCGACGGGCAGATACGCAGTATTTT
CASSVWGQGGRRADTQYF
>14|TRBJ1-1|NA|few|TRBV7-2
TGTGCCAGCAGCTTAGGCAGGGAGAACACTGAAGCTTTCTTT
CASSLGRENTEAFF
>12|TRBJ2-3|NA|few|TRBV12-3/TRBV12-4
TGTGCCAGCAGTGCTACCACAGATACGCAGTATTTT
CASSATTDTQYF
>13|TRBJ2-1|NA|NA|TRBV7-2
TGTGCCAGCAGCTTAGGCAGGCCCAATGAGCAGTTCTTC
CASSLGRPNEQFF
>16|TRBJ2-1|NA|NA|TRBV5-1
TGCGCCAGCAGCTTGGCTCGGCCCCCCCTCCCCAATGAGCAGTTCTTC
CASSLARPPLPNEQFF
>12|TRBJ1-2|NA|NA|TRBV11-3
TGTGCCAGCAGCAAAAGACTCGGTGGCTACACCTTC
CASSKRLGGYTF
>15|TRBJ2-2|NA|NA|TRBV6-5
TGTGCCAGCAGCCGCCGGGACGTACCCACCGGGGAGCTGTTTTTT
CASSRRDVPTGELFF
>16|TRBJ1-5|NA|NA|TRBV7-2
TGTGCCAGCAGCTTAGCGGAGGGACAAACTAATCAGCCCCAGCATTTT
CASSLAEGQTNQPQHF
>15|TRBJ2-5|NA|NA|TRBV7-4
TGTGCCAGCAGCTTCGGCGGCTACCTCCAAGAGACCCAGTACTTC
CASSFGGYLQETQYF
>13|TRBJ2-7|TRBD2|NA|TRBV7-3
TGTGCCAGCAGCTTGGGAGCGGGAGGGGAGCAGTACTTC
CASSLGAGGEQYF
>15|TRBJ2-5|TRBD2|NA|TRBV5-6
TGTGCCAGCCAAACGTTAGCGGGGGGGGAGGAGACCCAGTACTTC
CASQTLAGGEETQYF
>13|TRBJ1-1|NA|few|TRBV7-3
TGTGCCAGCAGCCCCCAGATGAACACTGAAGCTTTCTTT
CASSPQMNTEAFF
>15|TRBJ2-3|NA|NA|TRBV28
TGTGCCAGCAGTTTAGCGGGGGCTAACACAGATACGCAGTATTTT
CASSLAGANTDTQYF
>14|TRBJ1-3|NA|once|TRBV28
TGTGCCAGCATAAGTCCCGGCTCTGGAAACACCATATATTTT
CASISPGSGNTIYF
>16|TRBJ2-5|NA|NA|TRBV6-2/TRBV6-3
TGTGCCAGCAGTACCTTGGGCAGTCCCCAGGCAGAGACCCAGTACTTC
CASSTLGSPQAETQYF
>15|TRBJ2-3|TRBD2|NA|TRBV4-3
TGCGCCAGCAGCCAATCCCTAGCGGGAACAGATACGCAGTATTTT
CASSQSLAGTDTQYF
>12|TRBJ2-2|NA|NA|TRBV30
TGTGCCTGGAATTCCGGGACAGGGGAGCTGTTTTTT
CAWNSGTGELFF
>16|TRBJ2-7|NA|NA|TRBV19
TGTGCCAGTAGTATTAAAGGGGGCGGGATCTACCACGAGCAGTACTTC
CASSIKGGGIYHEQYF
>16|TRBJ2-1|NA|NA|TRBV4-2
TGTGCCAGCAGCCAAGAGGCGGGAAGGACTTTGAATGAGCAGTTCTTC
CASSQEAGRTLNEQFF
>11|TRBJ2-2|NA|NA|TRBV6-5
TGTGCCAGCGGGAGAACCGGGGAGCTGTTTTTT
CASGRTGELFF
>13|TRBJ2-4|NA|NA|TRBV7-2
TGTGCCAGCAGCAGGGGGGCCAAAAACATTCAGTACTTC
CASSRGAKNIQYF
>15|TRBJ2-7|NA|NA|TRBV2
TGTGCCAGCAGTAAACTAACTAAAGGGACCTACGAGCAGTACTTC
CASSKLTKGTYEQYF
>17|TRBJ2-1|TRBD2|NA|TRBV7-9
TGTGCCAGCAGCCCCAGGGGCCTAGCGGGGACATACAATGAGCAGTTCTTC
CASSPRGLAGTYNEQFF
>17|TRBJ1-1|TRBD1|NA|TRBV28
TGTGCCAGCAGTTCGGCCGGGACAGGGGGCCTTAACACTGAAGCTTTCTTT
CASSSAGTGGLNTEAFF
>11|TRBJ2-1|NA|NA|TRBV3-1/TRBV3-2
TGTGCCAGCCGCCGGAGCAATGAGCAGTTCTTC
CASRRSNEQFF
>14|TRBJ2-2|TRBD2|NA|TRBV7-2
TGTGCCAGCACCCGTGGGGGGGGGACCGGGGAGCTGTTTTTT
CASTRGGGTGELFF
>20|TRBJ2-3|TRBD2|NA|TRBV18
TGTGCCAGCTCACCGGCAGGACTAGCGGGGGGTCTTCTTAGCACAGATACGCAGTATTTT
CASSPAGLAGGLLSTDTQYF
>14|TRBJ1-4|NA|NA|TRBV9
TGTGCCAGCAGCAGAATTGCAACTAATGAAAAACTGTTTTTT
CASSRIATNEKLFF
>14|TRBJ2-1|TRBD2|NA|TRBV25-1
TGTGCCAGCAGAGGCGGGGGGGCGCGGGGCGAGCAGTTCTTC
CASRGGGARGEQFF
>15|TRBJ2-2|TRBD2|NA|TRBV6-4
TGTGCCAGCAGTGTCAGCGGGGGGTATCCCGGGGAGCTGTTTTTT
CASSVSGGYPGELFF
>19|TRBJ1-3|NA|NA|TRBV30
TGTGCCTGGGGCTATACACGAGGGAGAGGCCTCAGCTCTGGAAACACCATATATTTT
CAWGYTRGRGLSSGNTIYF
>14|TRBJ1-6|NA|NA|TRBV9
TGTGCCAGTGGGTGGAGCTCCTATAATTCACCCCTCCACTTT
CASGWSSYNSPLHF
>16|TRBJ1-6|NA|NA|TRBV30
TGTGCCTGGATTCAGGGGAGGAGCTCCTATAATTCACCCCTCCACTTT
CAWIQGRSSYNSPLHF
>16|TRBJ2-7|TRBD1|NA|TRBV18
TGTGCCAGCTCACCCACAACCCCGGGACAGGGGAACGAGCAGTACTTC
CASSPTTPGQGNEQYF
>13|TRBJ2-5|NA|NA|TRBV30
TGTGCCTGGAGTGGGGGTTGGAGGGAGACCCAGTACTTC
CAWSGGWRETQYF
>14|TRBJ2-1|NA|NA|TRBV28
TGTGCCAGCGGACTATTGGACAGTTACAATGAGCAGTTCTTC
CASGLLDSYNEQFF
>14|TRBJ1-5|TRBD1|NA|TRBV6-5
TGTGCCAGCGGGGCCGGACAGGCAAATCAGCCCCAGCATTTT
CASGAGQANQPQHF
>11|TRBJ1-1|NA|once|TRBV12-3/TRBV12-4
TGTGCCAGCAGTACCCGACTGGAAGCTTTCTTT
CASSTRLEAFF
>15|TRBJ2-7|TRBD2|once|TRBV5-4
TGTGCCAGCAGCTCGACTAGCGGGAGGCCCTACGAGCAGTACTTC
CASSSTSGRPYEQYF
>14|TRBJ2-2|NA|NA|TRBV3-1/TRBV3-2
TGTGCCAGCAGCCAAGTTCAGGGCGCCGGGGAGCTGTTTTTT
CASSQVQGAGELFF
>14|TRBJ2-3|NA|once|TRBV3-1/TRBV3-2
TGTGCCAGCAGCCCGACAGTGACCGCAGATACGCAGTATTTT
CASSPTVTADTQYF
>16|TRBJ2-2|TRBD1|NA|TRBV5-4
TGTGCCAGCAGCACCGGACAGGGGGCGGGCACCGGGGAGCTGTTTTTT
CASSTGQGAGTGELFF
>16|TRBJ2-2|TRBD1|NA|TRBV4-3
TGCGCCAGCAGCCAAGATCAGGGACAGTTCACCGGGGAGCTGTTTTTT
CASSQDQGQFTGELFF
>14|TRBJ2-7|TRBD2|once|TRBV20-1
TGCAGTGCCAGTACAGCGGGAGGGATCGGAGGGCAGTACTTC
CSASTAGGIGGQYF
>15|TRBJ1-6|NA|NA|TRBV2
TGTGCCAGCCAAGTCGGACAGACGAATAATTCACCCCTCCACTTT
CASQVGQTNNSPLHF
>15|TRBJ2-1|NA|NA|TRBV30
TGTGCCTGGAGTGGTCAGGGGGGACAGCTGTATGAGCAGTTCTTC
CAWSGQGGQLYEQFF
>14|TRBJ2-5|TRBD1|NA|TRBV25-1
TGTGCCAGCAGTGGACCGGGACAGAAAGAGACCCAGTACTTC
CASSGPGQKETQYF
>16|TRBJ1-4|NA|few|TRBV7-8
TGTGCCAGCAGCCCCTTGGGTAGATTGGCTAATGAAAAACTGTTTTTT
CASSPLGRLANEKLFF
>11|TRBJ2-7|NA|NA|TRBV3-1/TRBV3-2
TGTGCCAGCAGCCAAGGCTACGAGCAGTACTTC
CASSQGYEQYF
>14|TRBJ2-2|NA|NA|TRBV28
TGTGCCAGCAGTTTTGATTTATCTCCCGGGGAGCTGTTTTTT
CASSFDLSPGELFF